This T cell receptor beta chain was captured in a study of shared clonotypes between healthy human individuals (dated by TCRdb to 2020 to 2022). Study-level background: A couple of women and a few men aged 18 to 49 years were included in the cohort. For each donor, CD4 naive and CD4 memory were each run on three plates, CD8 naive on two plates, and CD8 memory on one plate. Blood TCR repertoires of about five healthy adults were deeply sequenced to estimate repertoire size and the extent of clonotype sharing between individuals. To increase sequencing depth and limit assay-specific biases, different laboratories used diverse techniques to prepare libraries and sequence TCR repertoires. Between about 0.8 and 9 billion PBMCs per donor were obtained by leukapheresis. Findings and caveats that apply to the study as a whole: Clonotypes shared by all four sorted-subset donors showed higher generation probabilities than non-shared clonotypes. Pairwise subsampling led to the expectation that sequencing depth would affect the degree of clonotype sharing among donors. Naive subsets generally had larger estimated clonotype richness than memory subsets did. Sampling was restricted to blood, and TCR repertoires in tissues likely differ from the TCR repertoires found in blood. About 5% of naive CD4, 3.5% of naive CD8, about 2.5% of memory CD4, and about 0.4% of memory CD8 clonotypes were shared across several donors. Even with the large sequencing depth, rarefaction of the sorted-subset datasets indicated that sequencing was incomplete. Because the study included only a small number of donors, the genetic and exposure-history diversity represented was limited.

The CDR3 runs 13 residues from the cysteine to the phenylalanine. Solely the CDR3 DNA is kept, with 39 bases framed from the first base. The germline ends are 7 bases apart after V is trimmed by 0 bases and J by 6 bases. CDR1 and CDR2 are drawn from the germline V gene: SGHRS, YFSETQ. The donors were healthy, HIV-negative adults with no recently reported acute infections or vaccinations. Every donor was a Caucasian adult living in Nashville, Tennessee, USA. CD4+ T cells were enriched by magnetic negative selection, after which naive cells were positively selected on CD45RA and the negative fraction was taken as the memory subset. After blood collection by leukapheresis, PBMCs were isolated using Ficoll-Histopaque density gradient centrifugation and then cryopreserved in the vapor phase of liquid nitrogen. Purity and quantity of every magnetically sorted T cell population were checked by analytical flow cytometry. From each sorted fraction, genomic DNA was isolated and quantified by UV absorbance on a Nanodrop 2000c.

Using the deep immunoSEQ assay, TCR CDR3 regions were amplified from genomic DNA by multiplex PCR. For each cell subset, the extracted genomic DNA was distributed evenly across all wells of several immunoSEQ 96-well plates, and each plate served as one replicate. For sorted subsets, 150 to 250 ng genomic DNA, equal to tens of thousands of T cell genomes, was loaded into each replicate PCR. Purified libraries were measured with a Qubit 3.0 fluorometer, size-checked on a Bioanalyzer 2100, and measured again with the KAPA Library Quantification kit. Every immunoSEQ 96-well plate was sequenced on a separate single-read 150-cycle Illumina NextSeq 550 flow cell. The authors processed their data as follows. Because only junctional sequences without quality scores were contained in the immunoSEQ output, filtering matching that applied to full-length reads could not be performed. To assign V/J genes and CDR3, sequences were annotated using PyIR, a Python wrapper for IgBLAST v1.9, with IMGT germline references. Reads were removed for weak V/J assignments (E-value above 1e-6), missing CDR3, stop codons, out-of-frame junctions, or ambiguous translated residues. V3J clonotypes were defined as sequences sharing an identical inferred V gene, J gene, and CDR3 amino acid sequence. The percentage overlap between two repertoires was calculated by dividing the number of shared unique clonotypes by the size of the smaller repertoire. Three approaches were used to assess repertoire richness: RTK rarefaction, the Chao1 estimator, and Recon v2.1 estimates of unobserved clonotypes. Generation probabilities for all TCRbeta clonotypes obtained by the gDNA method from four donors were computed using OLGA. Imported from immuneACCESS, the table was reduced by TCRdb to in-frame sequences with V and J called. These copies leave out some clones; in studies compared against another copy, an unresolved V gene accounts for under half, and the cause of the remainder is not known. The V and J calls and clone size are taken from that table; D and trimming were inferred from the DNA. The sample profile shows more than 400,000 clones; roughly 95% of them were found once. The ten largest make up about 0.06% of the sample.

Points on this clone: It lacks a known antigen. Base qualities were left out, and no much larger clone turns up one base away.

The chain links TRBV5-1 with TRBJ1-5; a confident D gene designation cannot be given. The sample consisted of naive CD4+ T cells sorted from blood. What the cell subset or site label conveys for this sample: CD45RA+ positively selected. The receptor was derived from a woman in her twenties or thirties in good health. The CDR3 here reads CASSLGVSQPQHF. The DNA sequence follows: TGCGCCAGCAGCTTGGGAGTATCTCAGCCCCAGCATTTT. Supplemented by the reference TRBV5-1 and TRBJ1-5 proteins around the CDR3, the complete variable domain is KAGVTQTPRYLIKTRGQQVTLSCSPISGHRSVSWYQQTPGQGLQFLFEYFSETQRNKGNFPGRFSGRQFSNSRSEMNVSTLELGDSALYLCASSLGVSQPQHFGDGTRLSIL.